The T cell receptor beta chain described here comes from a study of chemoradiotherapy in HPV16-positive cancers. Study as a whole: Functional T-cell assays on two HPV16-positive patients' cells defined candidate HPV-specific clones and common TCR motifs.

V was trimmed by 8 bases and J by 3 bases, leaving 14 bases between them. CDR1 MDHEN and CDR2 SYDVKM come from the germline V gene. CDR3 length equals 13 residues. This table comes from immunoSEQ multiplex PCR, and its TCRdb copy is limited to in-frame clones, with some not included. In the table there are about 22,000 clones, 80% to 95% of which are singletons. Regarding the study as a whole: Candidate HPV-specific clones and E7-related TCR motifs grew in tumor during treatment. In HPV16-positive patients, HPV-responsive T-cell expansion tracked better recurrence-free survival.

Worth noting for this clone: As yet, its antigen is unknown.

Samples were taken several times over chemoradiotherapy. The sequence was collected from a human donor with HPV-associated anogenital cancer. Sequenced here: blood, sampled from a patient who underwent chemoradiotherapy. The rearrangement uses TRBV28 and TRBJ2-7, with TRBD2 as a possible D gene (6 bases). The DNA for the CDR3 is TGTGCCAGCGGGGATAGCGGATACTACGAGCAGTACTTC. It translates to CASGDSGYYEQYF.